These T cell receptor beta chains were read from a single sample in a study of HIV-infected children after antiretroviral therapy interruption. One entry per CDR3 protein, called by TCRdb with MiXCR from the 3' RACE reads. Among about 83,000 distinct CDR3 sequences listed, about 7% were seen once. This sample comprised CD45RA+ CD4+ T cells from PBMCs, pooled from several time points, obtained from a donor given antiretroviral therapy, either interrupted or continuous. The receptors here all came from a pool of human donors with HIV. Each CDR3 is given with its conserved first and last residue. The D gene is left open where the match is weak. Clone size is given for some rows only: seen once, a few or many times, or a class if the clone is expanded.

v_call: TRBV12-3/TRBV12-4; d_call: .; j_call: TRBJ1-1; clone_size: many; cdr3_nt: TGTGCCAGCAGTTTCGGAGTGGTCGCTGAAGCTTTCTTT; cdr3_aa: CASSFGVVAEAFF
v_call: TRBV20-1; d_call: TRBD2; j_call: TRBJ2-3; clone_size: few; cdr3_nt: TGCAGTGCTGTCGGGAGCGGGGGGCGCACAGATACGCAGTATTTT; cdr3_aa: CSAVGSGGRTDTQYF
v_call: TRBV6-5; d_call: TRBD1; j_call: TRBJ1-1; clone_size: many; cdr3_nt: TGTGCCAGCAGATTAGACAGGGTCCGGGTGAACACTGAAGCTTTCTTT; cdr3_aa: CASRLDRVRVNTEAFF
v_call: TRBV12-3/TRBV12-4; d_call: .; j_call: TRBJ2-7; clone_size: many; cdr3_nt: TGTGCCAGCAGTCTGGGGTCTCCGGGCGAGCAGTACTTC; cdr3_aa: CASSLGSPGEQYF
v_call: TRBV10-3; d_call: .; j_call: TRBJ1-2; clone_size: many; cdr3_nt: TGTGCCATCAGTGAGTCGAGCAGGGCGGCGTATGGCTACACCTTC; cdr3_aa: CAISESSRAAYGYTF
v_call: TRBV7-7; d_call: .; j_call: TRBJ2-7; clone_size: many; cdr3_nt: TGTGCCAGCAGCTTAATTTCAGGGGCCCGCTACGAGCAGTACTTC; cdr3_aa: CASSLISGARYEQYF
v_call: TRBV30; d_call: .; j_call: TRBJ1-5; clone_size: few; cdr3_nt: TGTGCCTGGAGTTCCAGTAGCAATCAGCCCCAGCATTTT; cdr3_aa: CAWSSSSNQPQHF
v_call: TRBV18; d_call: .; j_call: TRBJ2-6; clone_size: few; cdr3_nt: TGTGCCAGCTCACCCGACCGAGTCTCTGGGGCCAACGTCCTGACTTTC; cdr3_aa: CASSPDRVSGANVLTF
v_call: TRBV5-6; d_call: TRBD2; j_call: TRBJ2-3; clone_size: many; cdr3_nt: TGTGCCAGCAGCTTGTTTGCTAGCGGGGGCGATACGCAGTATTTT; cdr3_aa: CASSLFASGGDTQYF
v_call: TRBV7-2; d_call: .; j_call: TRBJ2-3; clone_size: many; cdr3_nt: TGTGCCAGCGGAGGGGCCTTATCCCTTTCCGATACGCAGTATTTT; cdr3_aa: CASGGALSLSDTQYF
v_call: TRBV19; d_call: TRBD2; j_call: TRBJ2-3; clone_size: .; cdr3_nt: TGTGCCAGTAGTATAGAACCAAGCGGGGGAAGCACAGATACGCAGTATTTT; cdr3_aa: CASSIEPSGGSTDTQYF
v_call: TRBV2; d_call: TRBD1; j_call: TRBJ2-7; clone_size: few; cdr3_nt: TGTGCCAGCAGTCTAGACAGGGCTTCGTACTTC; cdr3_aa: CASSLDRASYF
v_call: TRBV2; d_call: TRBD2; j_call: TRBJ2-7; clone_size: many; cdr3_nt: TGTGCCAGCAGAGCTATCGGACTAGCGGGAGACTACGAGCAGTACTTC; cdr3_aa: CASRAIGLAGDYEQYF